This T cell receptor (beta chain) was sequenced for a study of T cell repertoires in ileal Crohn's disease. Time point denoted: neoterminal ileum biopsy at postoperative endoscopy, about 6 months after surgery. On this clone: A junction end diverges from the germline sequence, so it may reflect a read error.

The method was immunoSEQ multiplex PCR; TCRdb's version includes in-frame clones alone and lacks a portion of them. The table includes around 7,300 clones, 65% to 80% detected once. The CDR3 sequence is 15 residues long. In germline, CDR1 is SSHAT, CDR2 FNYEAQ (reference sequence). The sequencing sample was made of ileal tissue. The chain is built from TRBV7-7 and TRBJ2-2; TRBD2 agrees at 8 bases. This receptor was identified in an adult with Crohn's disease. This chain's CDR3 is CASSLVAGGPGELFF. In nucleotides, the CDR3 is TGTGCTAGCAGCTTAGTTGCGGGGGGCCCCGGGGAGCTGTTTTTT.